One sample yielded the 16 T cell receptor beta chains listed below, sequenced in a study of blood T cell repertoires in COVID-19. Produced via immunoSEQ multiplex PCR; TCRdb's table is partial and in-frame only. The sample yields some 200,000 clones, 80% to 90% seen once. Sequencing used peripheral blood. The receptor source for this set is a woman of 80 years or more with COVID-19, enrolled during active disease.

This clone came up a few times. V and J are TRBV19 and TRBJ2-1; 12 bases line up with TRBD2. In germline, CDR1 is LNHDA, CDR2 SQIVND (reference sequence). V lost 3 bases, J lost 6 bases, and 12 bases stayed unmatched. CDR3 length equals 18 residues. Here the CDR3 DNA reads TGTGCCAGTAGTATCGGACTAGCGGGAAGGCATAGGGGCAATGAGCAGTTCTTC. It codes for CASSIGLAGRHRGNEQFF. The complete variable domain, with remaining parts taken from reference TRBV19 and TRBJ2-1, reads DGGITQSPKYLFRKEGQNVTLSCEQNLNHDAMYWYRQDPGQGLRLIYYSQIVNDFQKGDIAEGYSVSREKKESFPLTVTSAQKNPTAFYLCASSIGLAGRHRGNEQFFGPGTRLTVL.

This clone was picked up many times. V is TRBV4-3 and J is TRBJ2-3; tentative D call: TRBD1 (6 bases). The V gene's germline CDR1 is LGHNA and CDR2 YSLEER. Deletions cut 1 base from V and 5 bases from J, with 10 bases between. The CDR3 contains 14 residues. DNA of the CDR3: TGCGCCAGCAGCCAAGGGGGACAAGGAGATACGCAGTATTTT. It encodes CASSQGGQGDTQYF.

The genes are TRBV4-1 and TRBJ2-5; TRBD1 aligns across 7 bases. Losses at the gene ends were 2 bases for V and 4 bases for J; bases not matched to a gene: 7. CDR3 length: 15 residues. Per germline, CDR1 MGHRA and CDR2 YSYEKL. CDR3 in DNA: TGCGCCAGCAGCCAAAACCTACAGGGGAGAGAGACCCAGTACTTC. Residues: CASSQNLQGRETQYF.

This clone was counted a single time. Other DNA sequences of this sample code for an identical CDR3. The CDR3 DNA sequence: TGCGCCAGCAGCCAAGATAGGGGTAACTATGGCTACACCTTC. It specifies CASSQDRGNYGYTF. The chain links TRBV4-1 to TRBJ1-2; TRBD1 is a possible D gene (5 bases). Trimming removed 0 bases at V and 1 base at J, with 6 bases between. Germline V gene lookup returns CDR1 MGHRA and CDR2 YSYEKL. This CDR3 comprises 14 residues.

This rearrangement joins TRBV7-9 to TRBJ2-6, with D maybe TRBD1 (5 bases). This CDR3 is 17 amino acids long. The V and J ends lost 1 base and 0 bases respectively, with 10 bases between them. Germline V gives CDR1 SEHNR, CDR2 FQNEAQ (reference sequence). CDR3 sequence: CASSLGGAYSGANVLTF. The DNA for the CDR3 is TGTGCCAGCAGCTTAGGGGGCGCCTACTCTGGGGCCAACGTCCTGACTTTC.

This clone was detected once. This sequence joins TRBV4-1 and TRBJ1-5, with a possible D match to TRBD1 (6 bases). V dropped 0 bases and J dropped 5 bases, with 14 bases sitting between them. This CDR3 contains 16 residues. Germline CDR1 MGHRA, CDR2 YSYEKL. CDR3 nucleotides: TGCGCCAGCAGCCAAGATTGGGCCAGGGGATATCAGCCCCAGCATTTT. Translating gives CASSQDWARGYQPQHF.

The rearrangement uses TRBV18 and TRBJ2-2, with D possibly TRBD2 on 5 matching bases. From germline, CDR1 is KGHSH and CDR2 LQKENI. The V end was cut by 3 bases, the J end by 1 base, with 12 bases between. The CDR3 covers 16 residues. CDR3 region: CASSPEDFQNTGELFF. The CDR3 DNA is TGTGCCAGCTCACCTGAGGACTTTCAGAACACCGGGGAGCTGTTTTTT.

The chain joins TRBV4-3 to TRBJ1-4; D may be TRBD1 (5 bases). This CDR3 spans 15 amino acids. CDR1 and CDR2 (germline): LGHNA, YSLEER. V was shortened by 0 bases and J by 9 bases, with 14 bases between the two germline ends. The CDR3 region is CASSQDLAGMKKLFF. CDR3 in DNA: TGCGCCAGCAGCCAAGATCTGGCAGGGATGAAAAAACTGTTTTTT.

V and J are TRBV24-1 and TRBJ2-5; 10 nucleotides line up with TRBD2. Germline V gene sequence: CDR1 KGHDR, CDR2 SFDVKD. The trim removed 1 base at V and 4 bases at J, leaving 11 bases unmatched. This CDR3 contains 18 residues. CDR3 DNA sequence: TGTGCCACCAGTGATTTAAATCCAGCGGGAGGGGTAGGAGAGACCCAGTACTTC. Amino acids: CATSDLNPAGGVGETQYF.

The CDR3 DNA is TGTGCCAGCAGCCACGGGGACAGGGGAACAAGGGAGACCCAGTACTTC. Translation: CASSHGDRGTRETQYF. The V gene is TRBV4-2, the J gene TRBJ2-5; 10 bases align to TRBD1. V lost 3 bases to trimming and J lost 5 bases; unmatched junction nucleotides: 9. Germline assignment: CDR1 LGHNA and CDR2 YNFKEQ. This CDR3 contains 16 residues.

The J gene is TRBJ2-1, the V gene TRBV15, with TRBD1 matching 12 bases. The CDR3 has 14 amino acids. The V gene end was trimmed by 4 bases and the J gene end by 8 bases; junction bases not matched to a gene: 3. Germline lookup yields CDR1 LNHNV and CDR2 YYDKDF (reference sequence). The chain's CDR3 is CATSTGTGGYEQFF. CDR3 DNA: TGTGCCACCAGCACCGGGACAGGGGGCTATGAGCAGTTCTTC.

This clone appeared a single time. The rearrangement links TRBV23-1 to TRBJ1-5; 11 positions agree with TRBD1. TRBV23-1 is noted as an ORF with a role that remains uncertain. The CDR3 runs 16 residues. With V trimmed by 7 bases and J by 9 bases, 14 bases remained unmatched. CDR3 sequence (DNA): TGCGCCAGCATTCCCGGGACAGGGGGGTTTAAGGCGCCCCAGCATTTT. The encoded protein is CASIPGTGGFKAPQHF.

This clone was observed once. The chain couples TRBV19 to TRBJ2-7, with 10 positions matching TRBD1. The length of the CDR3 is 16 residues. Germline assignment: CDR1 LNHDA and CDR2 SQIVND (reference sequence). V trimming: 1 base; J trimming: 3 bases; junction bases outside the gene matches: 6. The CDR3 here is CASSIARQGADYEQYF. The CDR3 DNA is TGTGCCAGTAGTATAGCCCGACAGGGGGCGGACTACGAGCAGTACTTC.

The gene calls are TRBV5-4 and TRBJ2-5, with D perhaps matching TRBD2 (7 bases). The CDR3 has 14 amino acids. Trimming took 4 bases from V and 5 from J, leaving 15 bases between them. Germline CDR1 and CDR2: SGHNT and YYREEE (reference sequence). CDR3 in amino acids: CASSGGGGWETQYF. The CDR3 bases are TGTGCCAGCAGCGGGGGCGGGGGCTGGGAGACCCAGTACTTC.

The J gene is TRBJ1-1, the V gene TRBV7-9; D might be TRBD1 (6 bases). Trimming pared 1 base from V and 0 bases from J, leaving 15 bases between. Germline CDR1 is SEHNR and CDR2 is FQNEAQ (reference sequence). This CDR3 contains 17 residues. CDR3 DNA: TGTGCCAGCAGCTTAGAACAGGACAGTGAAATGAACACTGAAGCTTTCTTT. It encodes CASSLEQDSEMNTEAFF.

The V call is TRBV28, the J call TRBJ1-2, with 7 nucleotides matching TRBD1. The germline V gene encodes CDR1 MDHEN and CDR2 SYDVKM. This CDR3 region has 14 residues. V lost 6 bases, J lost 3 bases, and 7 bases stayed unmatched. The CDR3 is CASSPDRRHYGYTF. The DNA for the CDR3 is TGTGCCAGCAGCCCGGACAGGCGGCACTATGGCTACACCTTC.